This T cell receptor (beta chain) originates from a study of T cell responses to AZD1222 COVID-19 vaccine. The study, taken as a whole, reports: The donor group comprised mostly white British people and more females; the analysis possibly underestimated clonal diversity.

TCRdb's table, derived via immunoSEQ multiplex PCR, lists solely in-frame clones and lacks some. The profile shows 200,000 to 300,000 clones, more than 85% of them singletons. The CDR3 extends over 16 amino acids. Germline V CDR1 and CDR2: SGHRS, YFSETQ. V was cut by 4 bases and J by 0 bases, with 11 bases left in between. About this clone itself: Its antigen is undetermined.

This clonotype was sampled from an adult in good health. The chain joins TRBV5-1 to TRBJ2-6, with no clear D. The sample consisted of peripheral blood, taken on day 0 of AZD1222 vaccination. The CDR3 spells CASSLQFPSGANVLTF. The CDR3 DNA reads TGCGCCAGCAGCCTACAGTTTCCCTCTGGGGCCAACGTCCTGACTTTC.